A single sample gave rise to the 22 T cell receptor beta chains below, sequenced in a study of vaccination effects on CD4 cells after COVID-19. Culturing for around 10 days preceded CD4+ T cell isolation. What these receptors recognize is not known. Sequenced by immunoSEQ multiplex PCR; TCRdb stores in-frame clones only, minus some. Of about 53,000 clones listed, 70% to 80% are singletons. Material: CD4+ T cells from PBMCs cultured without peptide, obtained before COVID-19 vaccination. The receptors derive from a human donor who received a COVID-19 vaccine.

This chain connects TRBV5-1 to TRBJ2-2; 9 bases map to TRBD2. J gave up 7 bases and V 4 bases, and 11 bases lay outside the gene matches. Germline assignment: CDR1 SGHRS and CDR2 YFSETQ. The CDR3 sequence is 16 residues long. CDR3 sequence (DNA): TGCGCCAGCAGCATTGCTATAGCGGGGGTGAGCGGGGAGCTGTTTTTT. Its protein is CASSIAIAGVSGELFF.

This clone was picked up a small number of times. This chain uses TRBV3-1 (or the pseudogene TRBV3-2) with TRBJ1-5; 8 bases agree with TRBD1. Unmatched junction bases numbered 5, after V lost 0 bases and J lost 7 bases. The CDR3 spans 15 residues. Germline V gene sequence: CDR1 LGHDT, CDR2 YNNKEL (reference sequence). The CDR3 DNA is TGTGCCAGCAGCCAAGACAGGGGGCTAGGACAGCCCCAGCATTTT. The encoded protein is CASSQDRGLGQPQHF.

The CDR3: CASSLQSSYNEQFF. The CDR3 bases are TGTGCCAGCAGCTTACAGAGCTCCTACAATGAGCAGTTCTTC. This rearrangement joins TRBV13 to TRBJ2-1; D remains ambiguous. The CDR3 extends over 14 amino acids. Trimming cost V 2 bases and J 0 bases, with 5 bases left between them. Germline CDR1 is PRHDT and CDR2 is FYEKMQ (reference sequence).

J is TRBJ2-2 and V is TRBV5-1; 14 bases are a match to TRBD2. There are 18 residues in the CDR3. V was clipped by 0 bases and J by 3 bases; unmatched bases: 4. The germline gives CDR1 SGHRS, CDR2 YFSETQ. In DNA form, the CDR3 reads TGCGCCAGCAGCTTGGGACTAGCGGGGGGGCTTGACACCGGGGAGCTGTTTTTT. Its translation is CASSLGLAGGLDTGELFF.

The chain couples TRBV5-6 to TRBJ2-1, with 8 positions matching TRBD2. The length of the CDR3 is 15 residues. In germline, CDR1 is SGHDT, CDR2 YYEEEE. V trimming: 6 bases; J trimming: 5 bases; junction bases outside the gene matches: 10. The CDR3 DNA reads as TGTGCCAGCAACCGCCGGACTAGCTTTAACAATGAGCAGTTCTTC. It translates to CASNRRTSFNNEQFF.

The V call is TRBV4-1, the J call TRBJ1-6; D possibly corresponds to TRBD1 (5 bases). The CDR3 covers 17 residues. Trimming stripped 4 bases from V and 4 bases from J, with 17 bases between. Germline V gene data show CDR1 as MGHRA and CDR2 as YSYEKL. CDR3 nucleotides: TGCGCCAGCAGCCTCTTAGAGGGACGGACTTATAATTCACCCCTCCACTTT. This translates into CASSLLEGRTYNSPLHF.

The rearrangement links TRBV28 to TRBJ2-1; D is unresolved. Germline CDR1 and CDR2: MDHEN and SYDVKM. V was shortened by 6 bases and J by 9 bases, with 15 bases between the two germline ends. This CDR3 has 13 residues. The DNA of the CDR3 is TGTGCCAGCAGGAGTAGGGTGGTTGGTGAGCAGTTCTTC. As protein: CASRSRVVGEQFF.

V is TRBV2 and J is TRBJ1-2; possible D gene TRBD1, 5 bases. V was cut by 8 bases and J by 7 bases, with 11 bases left in between. The V gene's germline CDR1 is SNHLY and CDR2 FYNNEI. CDR3 size: 11 residues. The CDR3 DNA follows: TGTGCCAGCGGTATGGGGGGTGGCTACACCTTC. Translated: CASGMGGGYTF.

The CDR3 here is CASSLEPGSSYEQYV. The CDR3 DNA reads TGCGCCAGCAGCTTGGAGCCGGGGAGCTCCTACGAGCAGTACGTC. This chain uses TRBV5-1 with TRBJ2-7, with D maybe TRBD2 (5 bases). The CDR3 is 15 amino acids. V was cut by 0 bases and J by 0 bases, with 10 bases left in between. Germline loops: CDR1 SGHRS, CDR2 YFSETQ.

V is TRBV19 and J is TRBJ1-6, with 8 bases that match TRBD1. The CDR3 is 16 amino acids. Per the germline V gene, CDR1 is LNHDA and CDR2 is SQIVND (reference sequence). Trimming cost V 4 bases and J 9 bases; bases outside gene matches: 11. In DNA, the CDR3 is TGTGCCAGTAGTAATCATCAGGGGGCCATGGGTTCACCCCTCCACTTT. This translates into CASSNHQGAMGSPLHF.

The genes are TRBV24-1 and TRBJ1-2; D not resolved. V lost 5 bases and J lost 8, with 17 bases in between. Germline V gene sequence: CDR1 KGHDR, CDR2 SFDVKD. This CDR3 region has 14 residues. CDR3 region: CATSATDENGGYTF. The CDR3 DNA follows: TGTGCCACCAGTGCAACGGACGAGAATGGGGGCTACACCTTC.

The rearrangement uses TRBV5-1 and TRBJ1-1; D is possibly TRBD1 (6 bases). Germline values: CDR1 SGHRS, CDR2 YFSETQ. The ends were cut back, 2 bases at V and 1 base at J, with 12 bases in the middle. The CDR3 contains 15 residues. The CDR3 loop is CASSFTGTQNTEAFF. In nucleotides, the CDR3 is TGCGCCAGCAGCTTCACCGGGACACAGAACACTGAAGCTTTCTTT.

The gene calls are TRBV5-6 and TRBJ1-3; D remains unclear. The CDR3 covers 16 residues. Trimming pared 2 bases from V and 0 bases from J, leaving 12 bases between. Germline V gene lookup returns CDR1 SGHDT and CDR2 YYEEEE. The CDR3 loop is CASSFVPTDSGNTIYF. In DNA, the CDR3 is TGTGCCAGCAGCTTCGTACCGACGGACTCTGGAAACACCATATATTTT.

The chain employs TRBV18 and TRBJ1-2, with 8 bases fitting TRBD1. J lost 8 bases, V lost 3 bases, and 8 bases had no gene match. The CDR3 is made up of 14 amino acids. CDR1 KGHSH and CDR2 LQKENI come from the germline V gene. The CDR3, as DNA: TGTGCCAGCTCACCGTATGACAGGGGTCGGGGCTACACCTTC. It codes for CASSPYDRGRGYTF.

This clone was found a few times. The chain is built from TRBV2 and TRBJ2-3; D remains ambiguous. V was pared by 8 bases and J by 6 bases, with 12 bases between. The CDR3 sequence is 12 residues long. Germline V gives CDR1 SNHLY, CDR2 FYNNEI. The CDR3 sequence: CASSRPRDTQYF. The CDR3 bases are TGTGCCAGCTCGCGACCAAGGGATACGCAGTATTTT.

V gene TRBV5-1 combines with J gene TRBJ2-5; a possible D gene is TRBD1 (5 bases). Germline V gene data show CDR1 as SGHRS and CDR2 as YFSETQ. V was clipped by 0 bases and J by 2 bases, with 8 bases between them. CDR3 length: 14 residues. This chain's CDR3 is CASSLGQPQETQYF. The CDR3 DNA is TGCGCCAGCAGCTTGGGACAGCCTCAAGAGACCCAGTACTTC.

The chain is built from TRBV18 and TRBJ2-7; no reliable D call. The CDR3 covers 12 residues. Trimming shortened V by 3 bases and J by 0 bases, and 3 bases separated the two germline ends. Per the germline V gene, CDR1 is KGHSH and CDR2 is LQKENI. CDR3 nucleotide sequence: TGTGCCAGCTCACCGGGCTCCTACGAGCAGTACGTC. It is translated as CASSPGSYEQYV.

The chain uses TRBV7-8 and TRBJ2-7; TRBD2 aligns across 7 bases. The CDR3 loop spans 14 amino acids. Germline lookup yields CDR1 SGHVS and CDR2 FQNEAQ. Unmatched junction bases numbered 4, after V lost 0 bases and J lost 5 bases. This CDR3 is CASSLASGGNEQYV. As DNA, the CDR3 is TGTGCCAGCAGCTTAGCTTCGGGGGGTAACGAGCAGTACGTC.

V is TRBV27 and J is TRBJ1-1; perhaps TRBD1 as D (5 bases). With 2 bases removed from V and 4 bases from J, the gap between germline ends came to 17 bases. CDR1 is MNHEY and CDR2 is SMNVEV in the germline V gene (reference sequence). CDR3 size: 16 residues. CDR3 nucleotides: TGTGCCAGCAGTTTAAGGGGTGCCGGGGGTGGCACTGAAGCTTTCTTT. Residues: CASSLRGAGGGTEAFF.

The chain couples TRBV6-6 to TRBJ2-3, with 8 bases aligning to TRBD2. Germline V gene lookup returns CDR1 MNHNY and CDR2 SVGAGI (reference sequence). The CDR3 runs 16 residues. Trimming took 5 bases from V and 5 from J; bases not matched to a gene: 12. The CDR3, as DNA: TGTGCCAGCAGTCGGCCCCCGGGGGGGGGAATAGATACGCAGTATTTT. Protein: CASSRPPGGGIDTQYF.

This sequence joins TRBV5-1 and TRBJ2-5; 7 bases line up with TRBD2. V dropped 7 bases and J dropped 4; count of bases not matched to a gene: 16. The CDR3 contains 16 residues. Germline-derived CDR1 and CDR2 are SGHRS and YFSETQ. The CDR3 spells CASSSAQRGGLETQYF. In DNA, the CDR3 is TGCGCCAGCTCTTCGGCCCAGCGGGGCGGTCTAGAGACCCAGTACTTC.

The rearrangement uses TRBV6-1 and TRBJ2-5, with a possible D match to TRBD1 (6 bases). V shed 2 bases and J shed 4 bases, with 8 bases lying between them. In germline, CDR1 is MNHNS, CDR2 SASEGT. The CDR3 consists of 13 residues. The DNA of the CDR3 is TGTGCCAGCAGTGAAACGACAGGAGAGACCCAGTACTTC. Its protein is CASSETTGETQYF.